The TCR beta chain described here comes from a study of regulatory T cells in long-lasting Graves disease. Study summary: Graves' cases, newly diagnosed, had used antithyroid drugs under 3 months. General study findings and limits: The TCR repertoire of persistent Graves' patients was less diverse than that of newly diagnosed ones. Under persistent disease, TRBV28, TRBJ1-2 and TRBJ2-5 were used preferentially. Limited sample numbers may have lowered accuracy.

Germline values: CDR1 SGHRS, CDR2 YFSETQ. The CDR3 contains 16 residues. The V and J ends lost 4 bases and 1 base, in that order; junction bases with no gene match: 9. In the case of this clonotype: Its antigen is undetermined. A much larger clone differs by one base, so this may be a read error.

The time point denotes: newly diagnosed GD, antithyroid drugs for less than 3 months. The TCR library was made from RNA that had been extracted from PBMCs in TRIzol. Researchers made TCR beta libraries by using iRepertoire HTBI primers and running Arm-PCR on CDR3 regions. Each CDR3 protein is one row after TCRdb ran MiXCR on the multiplex PCR reads. The sample consists of about 300,000 distinct CDR3 sequences, about a sixth of them appearing once. The chain uses TRBV5-1 and TRBJ2-7; 9 nucleotides match TRBD1. The sequences come from peripheral blood mononuclear cells (PBMCs), collected at new diagnosis, from a patient treated with antithyroid drugs. The sequence came from a female donor with Graves disease. The CDR3 region is CASSSGQGSVSYEQYF. CDR3 coding DNA: TGCGCCAGCAGCAGTGGACAGGGGTCGGTATCCTACGAGCAGTACTTC.